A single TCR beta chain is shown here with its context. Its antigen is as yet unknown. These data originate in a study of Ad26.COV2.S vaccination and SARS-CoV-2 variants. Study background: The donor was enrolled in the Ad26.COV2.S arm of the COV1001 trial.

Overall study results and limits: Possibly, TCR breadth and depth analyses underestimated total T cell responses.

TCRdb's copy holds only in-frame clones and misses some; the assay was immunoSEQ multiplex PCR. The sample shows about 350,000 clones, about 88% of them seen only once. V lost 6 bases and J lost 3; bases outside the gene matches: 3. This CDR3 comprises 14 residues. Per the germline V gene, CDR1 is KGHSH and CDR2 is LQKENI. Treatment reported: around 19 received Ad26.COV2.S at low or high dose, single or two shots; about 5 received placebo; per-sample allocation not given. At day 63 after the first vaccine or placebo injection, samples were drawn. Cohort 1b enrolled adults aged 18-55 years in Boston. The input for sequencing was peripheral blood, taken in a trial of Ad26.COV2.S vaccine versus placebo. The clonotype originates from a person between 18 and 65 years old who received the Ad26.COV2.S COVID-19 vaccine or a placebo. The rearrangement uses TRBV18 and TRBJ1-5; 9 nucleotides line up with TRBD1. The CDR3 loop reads CASSGQGNNQPQHF. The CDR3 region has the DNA TGTGCCAGCTCCGGACAGGGGAACAATCAGCCCCAGCATTTT.